The sample holds a few counts of the clone carrying this T cell receptor (beta chain). The sample carries other DNA sequences with the same CDR3. The data stem from a study of cytomegalovirus exposure and HLA in healthy donors. The PCR used 60 Vbeta and 13 Jbeta primers. The method was immunoSEQ multiplex PCR; TCRdb's version includes in-frame clones alone and lacks a portion of them. Among 130,000 to 150,000 clones listed, over 65% were seen once. The germline V and J ends were trimmed by 3 bases and 7 bases, with 8 bases remaining between them. CDR1 and CDR2 from the germline V gene are SGHNT and YYREEE (reference sequence). This CDR3 has 12 residues.

This TCR derives from a middle-aged man in good health and CMV-seropositive. Material: PBMCs. The chain joins TRBV5-4 to TRBJ1-5; D might be TRBD1 (5 bases). Here the CDR3 reads CASSSQGQPQHF. CDR3 in DNA: TGTGCCAGCAGCTCCCAGGGCCAGCCCCAGCATTTT.